The 5 T cell receptor beta chains presented below share a single source sample, sequenced in a study of OX40 agonist ivuxolimab in advanced cancers. The library was built by means of the immunoSEQ multiplex PCR assay. The table was pulled from immuneACCESS by TCRdb, which kept in-frame rearrangements only. Such tables lose some clones; where checked, under half of the loss comes from unresolved V genes, and the rest has no known cause. Across this sample there are roughly 66,000 clones, with around 83% seen only once. The ten largest clones capture 2% to 2.5% of the sample. The source was CD4+ or CD8+ T cells sorted from blood, collected in a trial of the OX40 agonist ivuxolimab. These receptors all stem from an adult with an advanced solid tumor such as melanoma, head and neck, liver or kidney cancer.

This clone was seen just once. One end of the junction varies from germline; a read error may be responsible. The chain is built from TRBV11-3 and TRBJ2-5; D remains ambiguous. Germline CDR1 reads SGHNT; CDR2 reads YENEEA. The CDR3 extends over 15 amino acids. In DNA, the CDR3 is TGTGCCAGCAGCTCGCGCGAATTGGAAGAAGAGACCCGGTACTTC. Its protein product is CASSSRELEEETRYF. Using reference TRBV11-3 and TRBJ2-5 for the parts outside the CDR3, the full variable domain is EAGVVQSPRYKIIEKKQPVAFWCNPISGHNTLYWYLQNLGQGPELLIRYENEEAVDDSQLPKDRFSAERLKGVDSTLKIQPAELGDSAVYLCASSSRELEEETRYFGPGTRLLVL.

V gene TRBV5-1 combines with J gene TRBJ2-1; 14 bases fit TRBD2. Looked up from germline, CDR1 is SGHRS and CDR2 is YFSETQ. The V segment lost 4 bases and the J segment 9 bases; nucleotides outside the gene matches: 12. The CDR3 runs 17 residues. CDR3 loop: CASSPATSGRANGEQFF. CDR3 sequence (DNA): TGCGCCAGCAGCCCAGCGACTAGCGGGAGGGCAAACGGTGAGCAGTTCTTC.

The genes are TRBV29-1 and TRBJ2-5; 8 nucleotides match TRBD2. Germline V gene sequence: CDR1 SQVTM, CDR2 ANQGSEA. After removal of 2 bases from V and 6 bases from J, the junction contained 8 bases not matched to a gene. There are 14 residues in the CDR3. For the CDR3, the DNA is TGCAGCGTTGAACCAGCGGGAGTACTAAAGACCCAGTACTTC. It translates to CSVEPAGVLKTQYF.

This chain connects TRBV6-6 to TRBJ2-5, with TRBD2 matching over 11 bases. Germline CDR1 reads MNHNY; CDR2 reads SVGAGI (reference sequence). The CDR3 is 14 residues long. Losses at the gene ends were 0 bases for V and 8 bases for J; bases not matched to a gene: 2. For the CDR3, the DNA is TGTGCCAGCAGTTACTCGCTAGCGGGGGGAACCCAGTACTTC. Translating gives CASSYSLAGGTQYF.

The chain recombines TRBV5-6 with TRBJ1-5, with D maybe TRBD1 (5 bases). Germline V CDR1 and CDR2: SGHDT, YYEEEE. The CDR3 length is 15 residues. V lost 4 bases to trimming and J lost 2 bases, with 13 bases between them. The CDR3 coding sequence is TGTGCCAGCAGCCCCGGACAAAGTGGCAATCAGCCCCAGCATTTT. Its translation is CASSPGQSGNQPQHF.